One TCR beta chain is described in this entry. Deletions cut 10 bases from V and 5 bases from J, with 18 bases between. CDR1 and CDR2 from the germline V gene are MDHEN and SYDVKM. The length of the CDR3 is 14 residues. Method: immunoSEQ multiplex PCR; TCRdb's copy keeps in-frame clones and lacks some. The table records 20,000 to 25,000 clones, 85% to 95% of them present only once. These data are taken from a study of PD-1 blockade in classical Hodgkin lymphoma. The time point denotes: newly diagnosed, previously untreated cHL patient sample. Researchers report purifying CD4+ T cells from thawed PBMCs by magnetic negative selection.

This chain connects TRBV28 to TRBJ1-5; possible D gene TRBD1, 5 bases. This TCR was sampled from a human donor with classical Hodgkin lymphoma. The sequenced sample consisted of CD4+ T cells from blood. DNA for the CDR3: TGTGCCACCTCTAACTACAGGCTTGATCAGCCCCAGCATTTT. Translated, it gives CATSNYRLDQPQHF.